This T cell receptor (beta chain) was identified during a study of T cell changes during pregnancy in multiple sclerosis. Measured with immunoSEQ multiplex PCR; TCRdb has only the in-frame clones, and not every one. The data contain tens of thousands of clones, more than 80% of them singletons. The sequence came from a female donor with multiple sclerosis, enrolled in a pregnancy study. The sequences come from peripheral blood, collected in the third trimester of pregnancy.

CDR3 sequence (DNA): TGTGCCAGCAGCCCCCTCAGAGGGGACAGTTCGAACTACAATGAGCAGTTCTTC. Protein product: CASSPLRGDSSNYNEQFF. The chain employs TRBV14 and TRBJ2-1; 7 bases match TRBD1. V was pared by 4 bases and J by 3 bases, with 15 bases of the junction left unmatched. The CDR3 has 18 residues. Germline V gene data show CDR1 as SGHDN and CDR2 as FVKESK.